These 25 T cell receptor beta chains were all obtained from the same sample, sequenced in a study of OX40 agonist ivuxolimab in advanced cancers. Using immunoSEQ multiplex PCR, the repertoire was profiled, and TCRdb retains in-frame clones only, with some absent. The sample holds tens of thousands of clones; more than 75% are singletons and the top ten take roughly 15%. Sample: CD4+ or CD8+ T cells sorted from blood, taken in a trial of the OX40 agonist ivuxolimab. The receptors were gathered from an adult with an advanced solid tumor such as melanoma, head and neck, liver or kidney cancer.

The chain is built from TRBV20-1 and TRBJ2-5; the D is unclear. The J call is in doubt because the DNA end fits TRBJ2-7 better. Germline V gives CDR1 DFQATT, CDR2 SNEGSKA (reference sequence). This CDR3 is 11 amino acids long. CDR3 in amino acids: CSAWGNYEQYF. Written as DNA, the CDR3 is TGCAGTGCTTGGGGAAACTACGAGCAGTACTTC.

This sequence joins TRBV28 and TRBJ2-5, with TRBD2 matching 9 bases. The end of the DNA fits TRBJ2-7 better, so the J call may be wrong. This CDR3 spans 18 amino acids. CDR1 is MDHEN and CDR2 is SYDVKM in the germline V gene. The CDR3 region is CATLRVGREGRPSYEQYF. As DNA, the CDR3 is TGTGCCACCCTCCGGGTGGGGCGGGAGGGACGCCCCTCCTACGAGCAGTACTTC.

The CDR3 here is CASAGKTEAFF. In DNA form, the CDR3 reads TGTGCCAGCGCCGGTAAGACTGAAGCTTTCTTT. This rearrangement joins TRBV7-9 to TRBJ1-1; D remains unclear. V was clipped by 8 bases and J by 5 bases, with 9 bases between them. Germline CDR1 reads SEHNR; CDR2 reads FQNEAQ (reference sequence). The CDR3 covers 11 residues.

V and J are TRBV5-4 and TRBJ2-1; D is unresolved. Trimming took off 0 bases at V and 6 bases at J, with 13 bases between the two ends. CDR1 is SGHNT, CDR2 YYREEE, per germline (reference sequence). This CDR3 contains 15 residues. CDR3 DNA sequence: TGTGCCAGCAGCTTGGGCGTGAGAGGTAGCAATGAGCAGTTCTTC. It codes for CASSLGVRGSNEQFF.

The V and J genes are TRBV14 and TRBJ2-6, with a possible D match to TRBD1 (6 bases). Trimming removed 2 bases at V and 3 bases at J, with 17 bases between. The CDR3 covers 18 residues. In germline, CDR1 is SGHDN, CDR2 FVKESK. In DNA, the CDR3 is TGTGCCAGCAGCCAACTACGTAGAGGGGGTAGTGGGGCCAACGTCCTGACTTTC. Protein: CASSQLRRGGSGANVLTF.

Only a few counts were recorded for this clone. V and J are TRBV20-1 and TRBJ2-7; D unclear. The CDR3 spans 11 residues. V shed 3 bases and J shed 7 bases, with 10 bases lying between them. The germline gives CDR1 DFQATT, CDR2 SNEGSKA (reference sequence). In DNA, the CDR3 is TGCAGTGCTAGCCTCCCGGTAGAGCAGTACTTC. Its translation: CSASLPVEQYF.

The chain links TRBV15 to TRBJ1-3, with D maybe TRBD1 (5 bases). Trimming took 1 base from V and 4 from J, leaving 11 bases between them. The V gene's germline CDR1 is LNHNV and CDR2 YYDKDF (reference sequence). CDR3 length: 15 amino acids. The CDR3 is CATSRAGNGGNTIYF. The CDR3 region has the DNA TGTGCCACCAGCAGAGCAGGGAATGGCGGAAACACCATATATTTT.

The chain couples TRBV11-3 to TRBJ2-3; no clear D. Trimming pared 1 base from V and 2 bases from J, leaving 10 bases between. Germline-derived CDR1 and CDR2 are SGHNT and YENEEA. This CDR3 contains 15 residues. The CDR3 reads CASSLAGAITDTQYF. In DNA, the CDR3 is TGTGCCAGCAGCTTAGCGGGTGCCATCACAGATACGCAGTATTTT.

The gene calls are TRBV6-5 and TRBJ2-5, with a weak D call TRBD2 (5 bases). Germline CDR1 reads MNHEY; CDR2 reads SVGAGI. V lost 5 bases and J 5 bases, leaving 9 bases between the germline ends. The length of the CDR3 is 12 residues. The CDR3 region has the DNA TGTGCCAGCAGTGGCTCGGGGGAGACCCAGTACTTC. Translating gives CASSGSGETQYF.

The genes are TRBV7-9 and TRBJ2-3; D may match TRBD1 or TRBD2 (5 bases each). The CDR3 length is 13 residues. Trimming removed 0 bases at V and 6 bases at J, with 7 bases between. Germline V gene lookup returns CDR1 SEHNR and CDR2 FQNEAQ (reference sequence). The CDR3 coding sequence is TGTGCCAGCAGCTTAGCTGGGGGTGATACGCAGTATTTT. Encoded protein: CASSLAGGDTQYF. Variable domain in full (rest from reference TRBV7-9 and TRBJ2-3): DTGVSQNPRHKITKRGQNVTFRCDPISEHNRLYWYRQTLGQGPEFLTYFQNEAQLEKSRLLSDRFSAERPKGSFSTLEIQRTEQGDSAMYLCASSLAGGDTQYFGPGTRLTVL.

The chain employs TRBV19 and TRBJ2-2, with TRBD2 identical over 7 bases. J gave up 0 bases and V 3 bases, and 7 bases lay outside the gene matches. This CDR3 spans 17 amino acids. Germline CDR1 LNHDA, CDR2 SQIVND (reference sequence). CDR3 region: CASSIRQLASNTGELFF. CDR3 sequence (DNA): TGTGCCAGTAGTATTCGCCAACTAGCGTCGAACACCGGGGAGCTGTTTTTT.

The chain employs TRBV19 and TRBJ1-5; TRBD1 aligns across 8 bases. J lost 0 bases, V lost 2 bases, and 9 bases had no gene match. CDR3 length: 18 residues. Germline CDR1 LNHDA, CDR2 SQIVND (reference sequence). Written as DNA, the CDR3 is TGTGCCAGTAGTATACTGAGACAGGGGACGTATAGCAATCAGCCCCAGCATTTT. Translated, it gives CASSILRQGTYSNQPQHF. The variable domain in full, with the rest retrieved from reference TRBV19 and TRBJ1-5, is DGGITQSPKYLFRKEGQNVTLSCEQNLNHDAMYWYRQDPGQGLRLIYYSQIVNDFQKGDIAEGYSVSREKKESFPLTVTSAQKNPTAFYLCASSILRQGTYSNQPQHFGDGTRLSIL.

This chain uses TRBV29-1 with TRBJ1-1, with a weak D call TRBD1 (5 bases). The CDR3 sequence is 14 residues long. Germline values: CDR1 SQVTM, CDR2 ANQGSEA. The ends were cut back, 4 bases at V and 4 bases at J, with 16 bases in the middle. This chain's CDR3 is CSVVGGLGSTEAFF. In DNA, the CDR3 is TGCAGCGTTGTGGGGGGTCTGGGGAGCACTGAAGCTTTCTTT.

The chain recombines TRBV9 with TRBJ1-1; a possible D gene is TRBD1 (5 bases). CDR1 SGDLS and CDR2 YYNGEE come from the germline V gene. Trimming pared 4 bases from V and 3 bases from J, leaving 22 bases between. CDR3 length equals 17 residues. CDR3 nucleotide sequence: TGTGCCAGCAGCCCCTTCGGGGGGACGACCGCGTACACTGAAGCTTTCTTT. It codes for CASSPFGGTTAYTEAFF.

The rearrangement joins TRBV5-5 to TRBJ2-1; a weak D match, TRBD2 (6 bases). Germline V lookup: CDR1 SGHKS, CDR2 YYEKEE (reference sequence). V lost 0 bases to trimming and J lost 1 base, with 8 bases between them. The CDR3 extends over 15 amino acids. The CDR3 region has the DNA TGTGCCAGCAGCTTGGCGGGAGCGTCCTACAATGAGCAGTTCTTC. This encodes CASSLAGASYNEQFF.

This chain joins TRBV6-6 and TRBJ1-5, with a possible D match to TRBD1 (6 bases). CDR3 length: 14 residues. CDR1 is MNHNY, CDR2 SVGAGI, per germline (reference sequence). V lost 7 bases and J lost 5, with 15 bases in between. Written as DNA, the CDR3 is TGTGCCAGCACCGACAGGTTAGGTGATCAGCCCCAGCATTTT. Translated, it gives CASTDRLGDQPQHF.

This chain connects TRBV7-8 to TRBJ1-5, with 7 bases fitting TRBD1. The trim removed 4 bases at V and 7 bases at J, leaving 13 bases unmatched. The CDR3 has 16 amino acids. The germline gives CDR1 SGHVS, CDR2 FQNEAQ. This chain's CDR3 is CASSYDPTGERQPQHF. CDR3 DNA sequence: TGTGCCAGCAGCTATGACCCTACAGGGGAAAGGCAGCCCCAGCATTTT.

This clone was seen a few times. The chain joins TRBV19 to TRBJ1-3; no clear D gene. The CDR3 has 14 residues. The germline V gene encodes CDR1 LNHDA and CDR2 SQIVND (reference sequence). Trimming stripped 11 bases from V and 1 base from J, with 15 bases between. This CDR3 reads CAPPAGFSGNTIYF. In nucleotides, the CDR3 is TGTGCCCCCCCGGCAGGATTTTCTGGAAACACCATATATTTT.

V and J are TRBV5-1 and TRBJ2-1; TRBD2 matches 10 bases. Trimming at V came to 5 bases and at J to 8 bases, leaving 16 bases not matched to a gene. Germline assignment: CDR1 SGHRS and CDR2 YFSETQ. The CDR3 is 17 residues long. As DNA, the CDR3 is TGCGCCAGCAGAACCGTGGCGTTAGCGGGAGGCCGGGATGAGCAGTTCTTC. This sequence encodes CASRTVALAGGRDEQFF.

The chain joins TRBV18 to TRBJ2-7; D is perhaps TRBD2 (5 bases). Germline V gene data show CDR1 as KGHSH and CDR2 as LQKENI. Trimming stripped 3 bases from V and 2 bases from J, with 11 bases between. There are 14 residues in the CDR3. CDR3 protein: CASSPGEGPYEQYF. CDR3 sequence (DNA): TGTGCCAGCTCACCGGGTGAGGGTCCCTACGAGCAGTACTTC. Full variable domain (remainder filled in from reference TRBV18 and TRBJ2-7): NAGVMQNPRHLVRRRGQEARLRCSPMKGHSHVYWYRQLPEEGLKFMVYLQKENIIDESGMPKERFSAEFPKEGPSILRIQQVVRGDSAAYFCASSPGEGPYEQYFGPGTRLTVT.

This sequence joins TRBV5-6 and TRBJ2-2; TRBD1 matches 9 bases. The V gene end was trimmed by 3 bases and the J gene end by 3 bases; junction bases not matched to a gene: 6. This CDR3 is built from 16 residues. Germline values: CDR1 SGHDT, CDR2 YYEEEE. This CDR3 reads CASSWGQGVDTGELFF. The CDR3 coding sequence is TGTGCCAGCAGCTGGGGACAGGGCGTCGACACCGGGGAGCTGTTTTTT. Drawing the rest from reference TRBV5-6 and TRBJ2-2, the complete variable domain is DAGVTQSPTHLIKTRGQQVTLRCSPKSGHDTVSWYQQALGQGPQFIFQYYEEEERQRGNFPDRFSGHQFPNYSSELNVNALLLGDSALYLCASSWGQGVDTGELFFGEGSRLTVL.

Written as DNA, the CDR3 is TGTGCCAGCTCACGGGGAAGGGGACTAGCGGGAGTCAATGAGCAGTTCTTC. Translated, it gives CASSRGRGLAGVNEQFF. The V call is TRBV18, the J call TRBJ2-1; 14 nucleotides align to TRBD2. After removal of 4 bases from V and 6 bases from J, the junction contained 8 bases not matched to a gene. This CDR3 comprises 17 residues. Per germline, CDR1 KGHSH and CDR2 LQKENI.

This chain connects TRBV28 to TRBJ2-3; 7 nucleotides line up with TRBD2. Germline CDR1 reads MDHEN; CDR2 reads SYDVKM. V shed 2 bases, J shed 2 bases, and the junction held 10 bases outside the gene matches. The CDR3 spans 17 residues. The CDR3 region is CASSLGGSGTNTDTQYF. CDR3 bases: TGTGCCAGCAGTTTAGGGGGGAGCGGGACCAACACAGATACGCAGTATTTT.

The chain joins TRBV14 to TRBJ2-5; D may be TRBD2 (6 bases). Germline values: CDR1 SGHDN, CDR2 FVKESK. This CDR3 spans 15 amino acids. Trimming removed 0 bases at V and 5 bases at J, with 13 bases between. As DNA, the CDR3 is TGTGCCAGCAGCCAAGATCCAGGTGGGGGGGAGACCCAGTACTTC. Translation gives CASSQDPGGGETQYF.

The rearrangement links TRBV7-2 to TRBJ2-7; D is undetermined. The CDR3 runs 12 residues. Germline V gene lookup returns CDR1 SGHTA and CDR2 FQGNSA. Trimming took off 4 bases at V and 0 bases at J, with 4 bases between the two ends. CDR3 DNA sequence: TGTGCCAGCAGCTGGCTCTCCTACGAGCAGTACTTC. Translating gives CASSWLSYEQYF.